Sequencing of this T cell receptor beta chain was carried out in a study of T cell repertoires in cytomegalovirus infection. Overall study: Well-studied HLA-B-restricted CMV epitopes were used in the study alongside recently identified HLA-C-restricted ones.

With respect to this clonotype: Antigen unknown. A much more abundant neighbour one base away suggests this may be a read error.

The CDR3 has 18 amino acids. Germline values: CDR1 SGHVS, CDR2 FNYEAQ. TCRdb re-called the reads through MiXCR, storing one row per CDR3 protein. Here the sample spans approximately 910,000 distinct CDR3 sequences, roughly 30% being singletons. The specimen comprised cultured CD8+ T cells from PBMCs, sampled from culture after CMV antigen stimulation. This TCR derives from a human donor in good health (CMV status not recorded). Some clones in this sample may be carry-over from other donors' samples. The chain couples TRBV7-6 to TRBJ2-1; 12 positions match TRBD2. Written as DNA, the CDR3 is TGTGTCAGCAGCTTAGTCGCTAGCGGGGGGGATCACTACAATGAGCAGTTCTTC. Translation: CVSSLVASGGDHYNEQFF.